A single sample gave rise to the 14 T cell receptor beta chains below, sequenced in a study of technical replicates of blood from a handful of donors. The protocol was immunoSEQ multiplex PCR, while the TCRdb copy is restricted to in-frame clones and leaves out a portion. Here the sample spans some 98,000 clones, approximately 94% being singletons. Source material: T cells isolated from PBMCs. Receptor source: a human donor in good health.

This chain connects TRBV6-4 to TRBJ1-3, with 8 bases lining up with TRBD1. V shed 3 bases and J 2 bases; nucleotides not matched to a gene: 3. The CDR3 spans 15 residues. Germline CDR1 is MRHNA and CDR2 is SNTAGT. The CDR3 reads CASSEGQVPGNTIYF. The CDR3 nucleotides are TGTGCCAGCAGTGAGGGACAGGTCCCTGGAAACACCATATATTTT.

The chain links TRBV4-1 to TRBJ2-2; 7 positions match TRBD2. With V trimmed by 0 bases and J by 4 bases, 11 bases remained unmatched. The CDR3 runs 18 residues. CDR1 MGHRA and CDR2 YSYEKL come from the germline V gene. The CDR3 region is CASSQDRWEGRSTGELFF. The CDR3 DNA sequence: TGCGCCAGCAGCCAAGATAGGTGGGAGGGCCGCTCCACCGGGGAGCTGTTTTTT.

DNA of the CDR3: TGTGCCTGGAGTCCCCAGGGTGGCTATGGCTACACCTTC. This translates into CAWSPQGGYGYTF. The gene calls are TRBV30 and TRBJ1-2, with a possible D match to TRBD1 (5 bases). The V end lost 2 bases, the J end lost 4 bases, and 11 bases lay between the germline ends. The length of the CDR3 is 13 residues. The germline CDR1 and CDR2 sequences are GTSNPN and SVGIG (reference sequence).

This clone appeared once. V is TRBV7-9 and J is TRBJ1-4; TRBD1 agrees at 7 bases. The V segment lost 5 bases and the J segment 6 bases; nucleotides outside the gene matches: 6. Germline V gives CDR1 SEHNR, CDR2 FQNEAQ (reference sequence). CDR3 length: 14 amino acids. The CDR3 region is CASSETGIDEKLFF. The CDR3 bases are TGTGCCAGCAGCGAGACAGGGATAGATGAAAAACTGTTTTTT.

This clone is a singleton in its sample. This chain connects TRBV5-1 to TRBJ2-1; D is unclear. Per germline, CDR1 SGHRS and CDR2 YFSETQ. The CDR3 has 14 residues. The ends were cut back, 0 bases at V and 4 bases at J, with 8 bases in the middle. The CDR3 spells CASSLVGLYNEQFF. In DNA form, the CDR3 reads TGCGCCAGCAGCTTGGTGGGCCTTTACAATGAGCAGTTCTTC.

The chain has TRBV19 and TRBJ2-4; the match to TRBD1 covers 8 bases. CDR1 is LNHDA and CDR2 is SQIVND in the germline V gene (reference sequence). Germline trimming cut 5 bases from V and 3 bases from J; bases unmatched to any gene: 3. The CDR3 extends over 14 amino acids. The chain's CDR3 is CASSVQGVKNIQYF. The DNA for the CDR3 is TGTGCCAGTAGTGTACAGGGGGTCAAAAACATTCAGTACTTC.

The rearrangement uses TRBV27 and TRBJ2-7; 11 bases are a match to TRBD2. The CDR3 covers 16 residues. Germline CDR1 MNHEY, CDR2 SMNVEV (reference sequence). J was trimmed by 5 bases and V by 2 bases; bases with no gene match: 8. For the CDR3, the DNA is TGTGCCAGCAGTTTAGGAACTAGCGGGAGCTTTAACGAGCAGTACTTC. As protein: CASSLGTSGSFNEQYF.

The chain recombines TRBV19 with TRBJ2-3; possibly TRBD2 for D (6 bases). The germline gives CDR1 LNHDA, CDR2 SQIVND (reference sequence). The CDR3 has 17 amino acids. V dropped 5 bases and J dropped 0 bases, with 18 bases sitting between them. CDR3 sequence reads: CASSLGGAHPSTDTQYF. The CDR3 DNA follows: TGTGCCAGTAGTCTGGGCGGGGCCCATCCTAGCACAGATACGCAGTATTTT.

This clone was detected a few times. This rearrangement joins TRBV10-2 to TRBJ1-5; D gene uncertain. This CDR3 contains 15 residues. Looked up from germline, CDR1 is WSHSY and CDR2 is SAAADI. The V and J ends lost 7 bases and 0 bases respectively, with 13 bases between them. The CDR3 spells CASTKGGYSNQPQHF. The CDR3 DNA is TGCGCCAGCACCAAGGGAGGGTATAGCAATCAGCCCCAGCATTTT.

The chain combines TRBV5-1 with TRBJ2-3, with 8 bases that match TRBD2. CDR1 is SGHRS, CDR2 YFSETQ, per germline. The CDR3 runs 15 residues. V was clipped by 0 bases and J by 5 bases; unmatched bases: 5. CDR3: CASSLEPLAGDTQYF. The CDR3 nucleotides are TGCGCCAGCAGCTTGGAACCCCTAGCGGGAGATACGCAGTATTTT.

The V and J genes are TRBV6-1 and TRBJ2-3; a possible D gene is TRBD1 (5 bases). Germline loops: CDR1 MNHNS, CDR2 SASEGT. This CDR3 region has 13 residues. V lost 3 bases and J lost 1, with 5 bases in between. The CDR3 DNA follows: TGTGCCAGCAGTGACAGGGGCACAGATACGCAGTATTTT. Amino acid sequence: CASSDRGTDTQYF.

The chain combines TRBV2 with TRBJ2-5, with 9 nucleotides matching TRBD2. Trimming took 8 bases from V and 0 from J; bases not matched to a gene: 4. Germline V CDR1 and CDR2: SNHLY, FYNNEI. The CDR3 spans 14 residues. The CDR3 loop reads CASVRGGDQETQYF. CDR3 DNA: TGTGCCAGCGTTCGCGGGGGGGACCAAGAGACCCAGTACTTC.

This chain joins TRBV19 and TRBJ2-6; 10 bases align to TRBD1. The J segment lost 0 bases and the V segment lost 6 bases, leaving 11 bases of the junction unmatched. CDR3 length: 19 residues. Germline lookup yields CDR1 LNHDA and CDR2 SQIVND (reference sequence). The CDR3 DNA sequence: TGTGCCAGTAGCATCGGGTTCGGGACAGGGGTCTCTGGGGCCAACGTCCTGACTTTC. It translates to CASSIGFGTGVSGANVLTF.

The chain employs TRBV5-1 and TRBJ1-1; no definite D call. Germline V gene lookup returns CDR1 SGHRS and CDR2 YFSETQ. Trimming left V 2 bases short and J 3 bases short, with 11 bases between. CDR3 size: 14 residues. The CDR3 loop is CASSFNRLDTEAFF. The CDR3, as DNA: TGCGCCAGCAGCTTCAATAGATTGGACACTGAAGCTTTCTTT.